These 32 T cell receptor beta chains were all obtained from the same sample, sequenced in a study of T cell responses to AZD1222 COVID-19 vaccine. The method was immunoSEQ multiplex PCR; TCRdb's version includes in-frame clones alone and lacks a portion of them. The data contain approximately 130,000 clones, around 83% of them seen just once; the ten biggest clones take up roughly a quarter. The sample consisted of peripheral blood, taken 28 days after the second AZD1222 dose. The receptors here all came from an adult who received the AZD1222 COVID-19 vaccine.

This clone was observed a single time. V is TRBV12-2 and J is TRBJ2-5; the D call in the table, TRBD2, was not verified against the DNA. TRBV12-2 is a known pseudogene. CDR3 length: 16 residues. The CDR3 coding sequence is TGTGCAAGTCGCTTAGCCTCGGGGGGCCCGTGGGAGACCCAGTACTTC. It specifies CASRLASGGPWETQYF.

V usage is TRBV5-1 and J usage is TRBJ1-2; weak D call: TRBD1 (5 bases). Deletions cut 2 bases from V and 4 bases from J, with 9 bases between. CDR1 is SGHRS and CDR2 is YFSETQ in the germline V gene. The CDR3 covers 13 residues. The CDR3 DNA reads as TGCGCCAGCAGCTTAGGGGACGGCTATGGCTACACCTTC. It yields the protein CASSLGDGYGYTF.

The gene calls are TRBV28 and TRBJ2-1; tentative D call: TRBD1 (5 bases). Germline CDR1 reads MDHEN; CDR2 reads SYDVKM. This CDR3 comprises 14 residues. Trimming cost V 6 bases and J 1 base, with 10 bases left between them. In DNA, the CDR3 is TGTGCCAGCAGGGGGCCACTTTCCTACAATGAGCAGTTCTTC. Its protein is CASRGPLSYNEQFF. Based on the CDR3 plus reference TRBV28 and TRBJ2-1, the full variable domain is DVKVTQSSRYLVKRTGEKVFLECVQDMDHENMFWYRQDPGLGLRLIYFSYDVKMKEKGDIPEGYSVSREKKERFSLILESASTNQTSMYLCASRGPLSYNEQFFGPGTRLTVL.

This chain joins TRBV5-1 and TRBJ2-7; D is perhaps TRBD1 (7 bases). Trimming cost V 3 bases and J 2 bases, with 12 bases left between them. This CDR3 is 14 amino acids long. Germline CDR1 reads SGHRS; CDR2 reads YFSETQ. CDR3 sequence: CASSYRGGPYEQYF. For the CDR3, the DNA is TGCGCCAGCAGCTACAGGGGAGGACCCTACGAGCAGTACTTC.

The chain combines TRBV20-1 with TRBJ1-2; D unclear. The germline V gene has CDR1 DFQATT and CDR2 SNEGSKA (reference sequence). The CDR3 is made up of 11 amino acids. The V and J ends lost 3 bases and 4 bases respectively, with 6 bases between them. CDR3 in amino acids: CSARESYGYTF. CDR3 in DNA: TGCAGTGCTAGGGAATCCTATGGCTACACCTTC.

This chain links TRBV4-1 with TRBJ1-5; D is possibly TRBD1 (6 bases). Trimming removed 0 bases from V and 8 bases from J, with 17 bases in between. The CDR3 consists of 16 residues. The V gene's germline CDR1 is MGHRA and CDR2 YSYEKL. The CDR3 sequence is CASSQDPLWTDKPQHF. The CDR3 coding sequence is TGCGCCAGCAGCCAAGACCCCCTCTGGACAGACAAGCCCCAGCATTTT.

This clone came up once. The V gene is TRBV5-5, the J gene TRBJ2-7; TRBD1 aligns across 9 bases. The V and J ends lost 4 bases and 2 bases, in that order; junction bases with no gene match: 7. CDR1 and CDR2 (germline): SGHKS, YYEKEE (reference sequence). This CDR3 comprises 15 residues. In DNA, the CDR3 is TGTGCCAGCAGCGTAGGGACAGGGATCGCCTACGAGCAGTACTTC. This gives the protein CASSVGTGIAYEQYF.

The rearrangement links TRBV29-1 to TRBJ1-1; no clear D. Germline V gene lookup returns CDR1 SQVTM and CDR2 ANQGSEA. This CDR3 comprises 14 residues. V was cut by 5 bases and J by 1 base, with 14 bases left in between. DNA for the CDR3: TGCAGCGTTCGAAACCCGCTATCGAACACTGAAGCTTTCTTT. Residues: CSVRNPLSNTEAFF. The full variable domain, completed using reference TRBV29-1 and TRBJ1-1, is SAVISQKPSRDICQRGTSLTIQCQVDSQVTMMFWYRQQPGQSLTLIATANQGSEATYESGFVIDKFPISRPNLTFSTLTVSNMSPEDSSIYLCSVRNPLSNTEAFFGQGTRLTVV.

The CDR3 nucleotides read TGTGCCAGCAGCTACTCCGGGACAGGCACCACCGGGGAGCTGTTTTTT. Translation: CASSYSGTGTTGELFF. The rearrangement uses TRBV7-6 and TRBJ2-2, with 8 bases aligning to TRBD1. V was pared by 4 bases and J by 4 bases, with 8 bases of the junction left unmatched. The CDR3 sequence is 16 residues long. Germline CDR1 and CDR2: SGHVS and FNYEAQ.

This clone was observed a handful of times. The chain uses TRBV5-8 and TRBJ2-5; D could derive from TRBD1 or TRBD2 (5 bases each). Germline V lookup: CDR1 SGHTS, CDR2 YDEGEE. The germline V and J ends were trimmed by 2 bases and 5 bases, with 13 bases remaining between them. The CDR3 totals 14 residues. The CDR3 here is CASSFRDLGETQYF. The CDR3 DNA follows: TGTGCCAGCAGCTTCCGGGACCTGGGGGAGACCCAGTACTTC.

V gene TRBV7-2 combines with J gene TRBJ1-2; possible D gene TRBD1, 6 bases. Germline V lookup: CDR1 SGHTA, CDR2 FQGNSA. The CDR3 length is 16 residues. V was pared by 1 base and J by 1 base, with 13 bases between. The CDR3 protein is CASSLGGTGSNYGYTF. The DNA for the CDR3 is TGTGCCAGCAGCTTAGGGGGCACAGGGAGTAACTATGGCTACACCTTC.

This clone was counted a single time. The rearrangement uses TRBV5-1 and TRBJ2-7; D possibly uses TRBD1 or TRBD2 (5 bases each). V was cut by 4 bases and J by 7 bases, with 15 bases left in between. Germline loops: CDR1 SGHRS, CDR2 YFSETQ. The CDR3 has 13 amino acids. CDR3 DNA: TGCGCCAGCAGCCCGGGACCCACACAAGAGCAGTACTTC. It translates to CASSPGPTQEQYF.

This sequence joins TRBV6-4 and TRBJ2-2, with 7 bases identical to TRBD2. The CDR3 length is 15 residues. Germline V gene data show CDR1 as MRHNA and CDR2 as SNTAGT. V lost 5 bases to trimming and J lost 2 bases; unmatched junction nucleotides: 5. The chain's CDR3 is CASSPGTTNTGELFF. DNA of the CDR3: TGTGCCAGCAGTCCCGGGACTACCAACACCGGGGAGCTGTTTTTT.

This chain's CDR3 is CAAGGGGAYEQYF. The CDR3, as DNA: TGTGCCGCCGGAGGCGGGGGGGCCTACGAGCAGTACTTC. This chain connects TRBV28 to TRBJ2-7, with TRBD2 matching over 9 bases. Germline V gene sequence: CDR1 MDHEN, CDR2 SYDVKM. Trimming cost V 11 bases and J 2 bases; bases outside gene matches: 7. This CDR3 spans 13 amino acids.

The chain carries TRBV5-1 and TRBJ2-5; D gene ambiguous. Trimming stripped 0 bases from V and 2 bases from J, with 8 bases between. The CDR3 is 14 residues long. The germline gives CDR1 SGHRS, CDR2 YFSETQ. This CDR3 reads CASSLGAIQETQYF. CDR3 DNA: TGCGCCAGCAGCTTGGGGGCCATTCAAGAGACCCAGTACTTC. The full variable domain, with the rest looked up from reference TRBV5-1 and TRBJ2-5, is KAGVTQTPRYLIKTRGQQVTLSCSPISGHRSVSWYQQTPGQGLQFLFEYFSETQRNKGNFPGRFSGRQFSNSRSEMNVSTLELGDSALYLCASSLGAIQETQYFGPGTRLLVL.

The V call is TRBV27, the J call TRBJ2-7; the D gene is possibly TRBD2 (6 bases). V lost 6 bases, J lost 3 bases, and 9 bases lay in between. The CDR3 covers 12 residues. Germline V gives CDR1 MNHEY, CDR2 SMNVEV (reference sequence). DNA of the CDR3: TGTGCCAGCAGATCCGGGGGCTACGAGCAGTACTTC. Its protein product is CASRSGGYEQYF.

The rearrangement links TRBV14 to TRBJ2-7; no clear D. Germline V gene sequence: CDR1 SGHDN, CDR2 FVKESK. CDR3 length equals 14 residues. V shed 4 bases and J shed 2 bases, with 12 bases lying between them. CDR3 sequence: CASSRASNPYEQYF. For the CDR3, the DNA is TGTGCCAGCAGCCGCGCAAGTAATCCCTACGAGCAGTACTTC.

The V gene is TRBV6-2 or TRBV6-3, the J gene TRBJ1-5; D remains ambiguous. CDR1 and CDR2 (germline): MNHEY, SVGEGT. Trimming took 2 bases from V and 2 from J, leaving 10 bases between them. The CDR3 spans 15 residues. The CDR3 sequence: CASSYEGSGNQPQHF. The CDR3 DNA reads TGTGCCAGCAGTTACGAAGGGAGCGGCAATCAGCCCCAGCATTTT.

J is TRBJ1-2 and V is TRBV7-2; D is ambiguous. Germline loops: CDR1 SGHTA, CDR2 FQGNSA. Trimming shortened V by 6 bases and J by 7 bases, and 21 bases separated the two germline ends. The CDR3 is 15 amino acids. The CDR3 loop reads CASSEYQAALSGYTF. The CDR3 bases are TGTGCCAGCAGTGAGTACCAGGCCGCATTGAGTGGCTACACCTTC.

As DNA, the CDR3 is TGCGCCAGCAGTGAAGACGGGGGGGCCCAGCATTTT. It specifies CASSEDGGAQHF. The V call is TRBV10-2, the J call TRBJ1-5; D might be TRBD1 (5 bases). The CDR3 spans 12 residues. The germline V gene encodes CDR1 WSHSY and CDR2 SAAADI. The V gene lost 3 bases and the J gene lost 11 bases, with 11 bases spanning the gap.

V and J are TRBV24-1 and TRBJ2-1; 9 positions agree with TRBD1. The V gene end was trimmed by 3 bases and the J gene end by 6 bases; junction bases not matched to a gene: 8. CDR1 and CDR2 (germline): KGHDR, SFDVKD. This CDR3 is 16 amino acids long. The CDR3 DNA follows: TGTGCCACCAGTGATCCTGGACAGGGGACGGTCAATGAGCAGTTCTTC. As protein: CATSDPGQGTVNEQFF.

This chain joins TRBV28 and TRBJ1-2; D unclear. Germline values: CDR1 MDHEN, CDR2 SYDVKM. Trimming left V 5 bases short and J 6 bases short, with 10 bases between. This CDR3 spans 12 amino acids. In DNA, the CDR3 is TGTGCCAGCAGTGATCCCGGGGATGGCTACACCTTC. Its translation is CASSDPGDGYTF.

This clone came up a few times. This chain connects TRBV19 to TRBJ1-3; tentative D call: TRBD1 (5 bases). The CDR3 is 14 residues long. Germline CDR1 reads LNHDA; CDR2 reads SQIVND (reference sequence). V was clipped by 4 bases and J by 4 bases, with 11 bases between them. CDR3 sequence reads: CASSSGGLGNTIYF. The CDR3 DNA reads TGTGCCAGTAGTAGCGGGGGATTGGGAAACACCATATATTTT.

CDR3 in amino acids: CATSGNWKAGANVLTF. The CDR3, as DNA: TGTGCCACCAGCGGAAACTGGAAAGCTGGGGCCAACGTCCTGACTTTC. V usage is TRBV15 and J usage is TRBJ2-6; D uncertain. V was pared by 5 bases and J by 2 bases, with 13 bases between. In germline, CDR1 is LNHNV, CDR2 YYDKDF (reference sequence). The CDR3 is 16 residues long. Variable domain in full (rest from reference TRBV15 and TRBJ2-6): DAMVIQNPRYQVTQFGKPVTLSCSQTLNHNVMYWYQQKSSQAPKLLFHYYDKDFNNEADTPDNFQSRRPNTSFCFLDIRSPGLGDTAMYLCATSGNWKAGANVLTFGAGSRLTVL.

The chain couples TRBV5-6 to TRBJ2-5; D unresolved. Germline loops: CDR1 SGHDT, CDR2 YYEEEE. Trimming took 2 bases from V and 5 from J, leaving 13 bases between them. CDR3 length: 14 amino acids. The CDR3 DNA sequence: TGTGCCAGCAGCTTAGTTCCCGTTGCGGAGACCCAGTACTTC. The encoded protein is CASSLVPVAETQYF.

The chain is built from TRBV5-1 and TRBJ2-7; D is possibly TRBD1 (6 bases). The germline CDR1 and CDR2 sequences are SGHRS and YFSETQ. V lost 4 bases and J 6 bases, leaving 20 bases between the germline ends. This CDR3 has 15 amino acids. This CDR3 reads CASSASPQGPSEQYF. The CDR3 DNA is TGCGCCAGCAGCGCTTCTCCACAGGGTCCCTCCGAGCAGTACTTC.

The chain uses TRBV28 and TRBJ1-5; tentatively, D is TRBD1 (6 bases). CDR1 MDHEN and CDR2 SYDVKM come from the germline V gene. This CDR3 has 14 residues. V was clipped by 5 bases and J by 7 bases, with 15 bases between them. CDR3 loop: CASSQDRWSQPQHF. CDR3 DNA sequence: TGTGCCAGCAGTCAAGACAGGTGGAGCCAGCCCCAGCATTTT.

This rearrangement joins TRBV25-1 to TRBJ1-2, with D perhaps matching TRBD1 (6 bases). Trimming cost V 2 bases and J 5 bases, with 9 bases left between them. The germline V gene encodes CDR1 MGHDK and CDR2 SYGVNS. CDR3 length: 13 amino acids. The CDR3 region has the DNA TGTGCCAGCAGTGAAGCAGGGGATTATGGCTACACCTTC. Translated: CASSEAGDYGYTF.

The table lists this clone with a count of one. The chain couples TRBV24-1 to TRBJ1-2; a weak D match, TRBD1 (5 bases). The germline V gene has CDR1 KGHDR and CDR2 SFDVKD. With 5 bases removed from V and 4 bases from J, the gap between germline ends came to 10 bases. The CDR3 has 13 residues. CDR3 amino acids: CATSGSRAYGYTF. In DNA form, the CDR3 reads TGTGCCACCAGTGGAAGCAGGGCCTATGGCTACACCTTC.

The J gene is TRBJ2-2, the V gene TRBV7-9; D might be TRBD1 or TRBD2, each matching 5 bases. The germline CDR1 and CDR2 sequences are SEHNR and FQNEAQ (reference sequence). Trimming removed 2 bases at V and 11 bases at J, with 9 bases between. The CDR3 is 12 residues long. CDR3 bases: TGTGCCAGCAGCTTAATCGGGGACGAGCTGTTTTTT. It yields the protein CASSLIGDELFF.

The rearrangement uses TRBV24-1 and TRBJ2-5; D remains ambiguous. This CDR3 has 13 residues. Trimming stripped 1 base from V and 1 base from J, with 3 bases between. Per germline, CDR1 KGHDR and CDR2 SFDVKD. CDR3 DNA sequence: TGTGCCACCAGTGATTTCCCCCAAGAGACCCAGTACTTC. Its protein is CATSDFPQETQYF.

The chain uses TRBV11-2 and TRBJ1-2; weak D call: TRBD1 (5 bases). The CDR3 is 14 residues long. V was cut by 5 bases and J by 8 bases, with 18 bases left in between. Germline CDR1 and CDR2: SGHAT and FQNNGV. In nucleotides, the CDR3 is TGTGCCAGCAGCCCCTGGTCGGCAGGGAAAGGCTACACCTTC. As protein: CASSPWSAGKGYTF. Full variable domain (missing parts from reference TRBV11-2 and TRBJ1-2): EAGVAQSPRYKIIEKRQSVAFWCNPISGHATLYWYQQILGQGPKLLIQFQNNGVVDDSQLPKDRFSAERLKGVDSTLKIQPAKLEDSAVYLCASSPWSAGKGYTFGSGTRLTVV.